A selection of T cell receptor beta chains follows, all from one sample in a study of shared T cell receptors in the human thymus. Profiled with immunoSEQ multiplex PCR; TCRdb holds only in-frame clones, not every one. The sample yields hundreds of thousands of clones, 70% to 90% seen once. The same sample was also used in a study of human thymus T cells.

The material sequenced was thymocytes. The receptors shown here come from a girl under three years old with a congenital heart defect. Each CDR3 is given without its conserved first and last residue.

TRBV6-5	TRBJ1-1	ASREEGENTEAF
TRBV4-3	TRBJ1-1	ASSQEGTRVRPEAF
TRBV28	TRBJ2-2	ASSQELGAPRCTGELF
TRBV4-3	TRBJ1-2	ASSQAPRYGYT
TRBV12-5	TRBJ2-1	ASRTHGNEQF
TRBV28	TRBJ2-3	ASSIVPFLGGLTDTQY
TRBV27	TRBJ2-7	ASSPGFDEQY
TRBV6-6	TRBJ1-6	ASSQNSRVSPLH
TRBV5-6	TRBJ1-5	ASSLSPGQGTFSNQPQH
TRBV12-2	TRBJ2-4	ASRSRGSKNIQY
TRBV9	TRBJ2-5	ASSVVAGGTGETQY
TRBV5-1	TRBJ2-7	ASSFLDSKHEQY
TRBV5-1	TRBJ1-2	ASSLGQGGYGYT
TRBV25-1	TRBJ2-5	ASSPFLAGGHHATQY
TRBV19	TRBJ1-5	ASSGSNRGNQPQH
TRBV5-5	TRBJ2-1	ASTLTGGHEQF
TRBV5-1	TRBJ2-1	ASSLTSGAAGKVQF
TRBV4-1	TRBJ1-4	ASSQELIARRDSSSLEKLF
TRBV5-6	TRBJ1-2	ASSLPGENYGYT
TRBV29-1	TRBJ1-5	SVPDRDYSNQPQH
TRBV9	TRBJ1-2	ASSVLYDYGYT
TRBV7-6	TRBJ2-2	ASSLVRGIRRASKDTGELF
TRBV4-1	TRBJ2-7	ASSRLAGFYEQY
TRBV14	TRBJ1-4	ASSHLVTGENEKLF
TRBV28	TRBJ2-1	ASSRLSGAYNEQF
TRBV13	TRBJ1-2	ASRDIRSYGYT
TRBV6-1	TRBJ2-7	ASSENGGYSYEQY
TRBV6-1	TRBJ2-5	ASSERDGGVQETQY
TRBV5-1	TRBJ1-4	ASVGNRKKLF
TRBV1	TRBJ1-2	TSSHRWRGYT
TRBV10-3	TRBJ2-1	AIRKAGENNEQF
TRBV7-2	TRBJ2-1	ASSKGTGPYNEQF
TRBV6-1	TRBJ1-1	ATGHPRTEAF
TRBV19	TRBJ1-2	ASSISPANYGYT
TRBV5-5	TRBJ2-7	ASSFEQGLGENSYEQY
TRBV6-4	TRBJ2-5	ASSAETTGNQETQY
TRBV30	TRBJ1-1	AWKSWELGFRCIGAF
TRBV2	TRBJ1-4	ASKGDTGSIATNEKLF
TRBV19	TRBJ1-2	ASSMWTEGYT
TRBV11-2	TRBJ2-1	ASSQPGADEQF
TRBV4-3	TRBJ1-5	ASSATGFNQPQH
TRBV4-1	TRBJ2-3	ATSSISLHTDTQY
TRBV7-2	TRBJ1-4	ASSSHRGSQGKLF
TRBV5-1	TRBJ1-6	ASSLEGSIGSPLH
TRBV5-5	TRBJ1-1	ASSLVQMNTEAF
TRBV19	TRBJ2-2	ASSIAQGATGELF
TRBV5-6	TRBJ2-1	ASSPGPASYNEQF
TRBV30	TRBJ1-1	AWRRTTGQENTEAF
TRBV19	TRBJ2-3	ASSPSWDTQY
TRBV4-1	TRBJ1-3	ASSQERQTGRNTIY
TRBV7-2	TRBJ2-3	ASSLVPDSTDTQY
TRBV4-3	TRBJ2-5	ASSPRLAAPLRETQY
TRBV6-1	.	ASSEGHIYEQY
TRBV6-5	TRBJ2-1	ASRDRDEYEQF